This TCR beta chain was profiled in a study of blood T cell dynamics during melanoma immunotherapy. Trimming took 8 bases from V and 5 from J, leaving 10 bases between them. CDR1 and CDR2 (germline): MNHEY, SMNVEV (reference sequence). The CDR3 has 11 residues. TCRdb's copy holds only in-frame clones and misses some; the assay was immunoSEQ multiplex PCR. The data hold about 11,000 clones, with around 82% observed a single time. Time point meaning: week 3, after first cycle of checkpoint inhibitor. This receptor was identified in a human donor with melanoma. The material sequenced was blood, taken from a patient treated with checkpoint blockade. This chain uses TRBV27 with TRBJ2-7, with no clear D. The CDR3, as DNA: TGTGCCAGCGGTCCCCCGGACGAGCAGTACTTC. The encoded protein is CASGPPDEQYF.